Listed here are 17 T cell receptor beta chains from one sample, sequenced in a study of blood T cell repertoires in COVID-19. Profiled with immunoSEQ multiplex PCR; TCRdb holds only in-frame clones, not every one. The profile shows over 200,000 clones, about nine tenths of them singletons. The sequencing input was peripheral blood. These receptors were taken from a man between 60 and 75 years old who had recovered from COVID-19.

The V call is TRBV28, the J call TRBJ1-1; no firm D call. The germline gives CDR1 MDHEN, CDR2 SYDVKM. V dropped 2 bases and J dropped 0 bases, with 7 bases sitting between them. CDR3 length: 14 residues. The CDR3 DNA reads TGTGCCAGCAGTTTACACAGTCTGAACACTGAAGCTTTCTTT. It translates to CASSLHSLNTEAFF.

In DNA form, the CDR3 reads TGTGCCAGCAGTATCCCCGGGACAGGGAACATTCAGTACTTC. This sequence encodes CASSIPGTGNIQYF. V usage is TRBV28 and J usage is TRBJ2-4, with 9 bases lining up with TRBD1. The junction had 6 bases not matched to a gene; V was cut back by 5 bases and J by 7 bases. Germline loops: CDR1 MDHEN, CDR2 SYDVKM. CDR3 length: 14 residues.

The CDR3: CASSLGRAEEKLFF. In DNA, the CDR3 is TGTGCCAGCAGCTTGGGCAGGGCAGAGGAAAAACTGTTTTTT. The chain employs TRBV7-3 and TRBJ1-4; tentatively, D is TRBD1 (5 bases). Germline CDR1 and CDR2: SGHTA and FQGTGA. V was cut by 3 bases and J by 8 bases, with 13 bases left in between. This CDR3 has 14 residues.

The chain is built from TRBV18 and TRBJ2-1; TRBD2 matches 12 bases. Germline-derived CDR1 and CDR2 are KGHSH and LQKENI. V trimming: 4 bases; J trimming: 8 bases; junction bases outside the gene matches: 6. The CDR3 spans 15 residues. CDR3 in DNA: TGTGCCAGCTCACGGACTAGCGGGACTAGGTATGAGCAGTTCTTC. It yields the protein CASSRTSGTRYEQFF.

V gene TRBV5-6 combines with J gene TRBJ1-2; D not resolved. CDR1 SGHDT and CDR2 YYEEEE come from the germline V gene. This CDR3 is 15 amino acids long. The V gene lost 1 base and the J gene lost 4 bases, with 14 bases spanning the gap. The CDR3 DNA sequence: TGTGCCAGCAGCTTGTATGGTTTCGGGAGCTATGGCTACACCTTC. Encoded protein: CASSLYGFGSYGYTF.

V usage is TRBV5-6 and J usage is TRBJ2-5; 8 nucleotides align to TRBD2. This CDR3 comprises 14 residues. Germline CDR1 reads SGHDT; CDR2 reads YYEEEE. The trim removed 3 bases at V and 1 base at J, leaving 2 bases unmatched. The CDR3 here is CASSSGLGQETQYF. DNA of the CDR3: TGTGCCAGCAGCTCGGGACTAGGCCAAGAGACCCAGTACTTC.

The rearrangement joins TRBV7-9 to TRBJ2-7, with TRBD2 identical over 12 bases. The CDR3 contains 16 residues. Germline CDR1 reads SEHNR; CDR2 reads FQNEAQ (reference sequence). The trim removed 5 bases at V and 6 bases at J, leaving 11 bases unmatched. CDR3 sequence (DNA): TGTGCCAGCAGCCCTAGCGGGAGGGCTCGTCTAGGCGAGCAGTACTTC. Residues: CASSPSGRARLGEQYF.

This chain links TRBV5-1 with TRBJ1-1; 7 bases fit TRBD1. Germline V gene lookup returns CDR1 SGHRS and CDR2 YFSETQ. With V trimmed by 0 bases and J by 6 bases, 8 bases remained unmatched. CDR3 length: 15 amino acids. CDR3 residues: CASSLDGRGDAEAFF. The DNA for the CDR3 is TGCGCCAGCAGCTTGGATGGCAGGGGGGACGCTGAAGCTTTCTTT.

This chain joins TRBV6-2 or TRBV6-3 and TRBJ2-2; 8 nucleotides match TRBD2. J lost 6 bases, V lost 6 bases, and 6 bases had no gene match. This CDR3 has 14 residues. Per germline, CDR1 MNHEY and CDR2 SVGEGT. The CDR3 nucleotides are TGTGCCAGCAGCTTGGGACTAGTTTCCGGGGAGCTGTTTTTT. Amino acid sequence: CASSLGLVSGELFF.

This clone came up many times. This chain links TRBV9 with TRBJ1-2; a weak D match, TRBD1 (5 bases). Deletions cut 0 bases from V and 5 bases from J, with 8 bases between. The CDR3 is 13 residues long. Germline CDR1 and CDR2: SGDLS and YYNGEE. The CDR3 region is CASSVGGDYGYTF. The CDR3 DNA reads TGTGCCAGCAGCGTAGGGGGCGATTATGGCTACACCTTC.

This clone was observed a single time. The rearrangement uses TRBV6-5 and TRBJ1-1; 7 bases are shared with TRBD1. Looked up from germline, CDR1 is MNHEY and CDR2 is SVGAGI. The junction had 4 bases not matched to a gene; V was cut back by 6 bases and J by 6 bases. The CDR3 covers 12 residues. CDR3 nucleotides: TGTGCCAGCAGGTCTACAGGGGCTGAAGCTTTCTTT. Translation: CASRSTGAEAFF.

The chain employs TRBV11-1 and TRBJ2-5; 9 positions match TRBD1. Trimming took 5 bases from V and 5 from J; bases not matched to a gene: 6. In germline, CDR1 is SGHAT, CDR2 FQDESV (reference sequence). CDR3 length: 14 residues. The CDR3 loop is CASSAQGAGETQYF. The CDR3, as DNA: TGTGCCAGCAGCGCACAGGGGGCAGGGGAGACCCAGTACTTC.

V and J are TRBV28 and TRBJ1-3; no clear D. The CDR3 has 16 residues. V was cut by 1 base and J by 0 bases, with 10 bases left in between. Germline loops: CDR1 MDHEN, CDR2 SYDVKM. CDR3 protein: CASSLYSLSSGNTIYF. The CDR3 DNA reads TGTGCCAGCAGTTTATACTCCTTATCCTCTGGAAACACCATATATTTT.

The chain combines TRBV10-1 with TRBJ1-4; D remains unclear. The CDR3 length is 15 residues. CDR1 WNHNN and CDR2 SYGVQD come from the germline V gene (reference sequence). V gave up 6 bases and J gave up 1 base, with 12 bases separating them. CDR3 bases: TGCGCCAGCAGCCTGATCTGGAGAACTAATGAAAAACTGTTTTTT. As protein: CASSLIWRTNEKLFF.

V and J are TRBV2 and TRBJ1-1; tentative D call: TRBD1 (6 bases). The germline gives CDR1 SNHLY, CDR2 FYNNEI. V dropped 6 bases and J dropped 5 bases, with 13 bases sitting between them. The CDR3 has 13 residues. CDR3 residues: CASRQTGWTEAFF. CDR3 coding DNA: TGTGCCAGCAGGCAAACAGGGTGGACTGAAGCTTTCTTT. Full variable domain (rest looked up from reference TRBV2 and TRBJ1-1): EPEVTQTPSHQVTQMGQEVILRCVPISNHLYFYWYRQILGQKVEFLVSFYNNEISEKSEIFDDQFSVERPDGSNFTLKIRSTKLEDSAMYFCASRQTGWTEAFFGQGTRLTVV.

This chain joins TRBV6-1 and TRBJ2-1; D might be TRBD2 (5 bases). The germline V gene has CDR1 MNHNS and CDR2 SASEGT. The germline V and J ends were trimmed by 3 bases and 2 bases, with 14 bases remaining between them. The CDR3 covers 16 residues. The CDR3 loop reads CASSDPGRGAYNEQFF. In nucleotides, the CDR3 is TGTGCCAGCAGTGACCCCGGTCGGGGAGCCTACAATGAGCAGTTCTTC.

Only a few counts were recorded for this clone. The chain uses TRBV15 and TRBJ2-2; TRBD1 aligns across 8 bases. The CDR3 has 18 residues. J was trimmed by 1 base and V by 4 bases; bases with no gene match: 11. Germline V gives CDR1 LNHNV, CDR2 YYDKDF (reference sequence). CDR3 region: CATSKTGQGWENTGELFF. In nucleotides, the CDR3 is TGTGCCACCAGCAAAACAGGACAGGGTTGGGAGAACACCGGGGAGCTGTTTTTT.